This T cell receptor (beta chain) stems from a study of cytomegalovirus exposure and HLA in healthy donors. Details on this clone: Its antigen is not identified.

Trimming removed 6 bases at V and 5 bases at J, with 11 bases between. The CDR3 loop spans 13 amino acids. Germline assignment: CDR1 SGHVS and CDR2 FQNEAQ. PCR involved 60 Vbeta and 13 Jbeta primers. Only in-frame clones appear in the TCRdb table, and some are missing; sequencing was by immunoSEQ multiplex PCR. The sample has about 160,000 clones; more than 75% are singletons. Study results and limitations: The authors later linked a missense DCLRE1C variant to TCR beta V- and J-gene trimming.

Input material: PBMCs. The chain links TRBV7-8 to TRBJ2-1; no definite D call. The clonotype comes from a male donor in good health and CMV-seronegative. CDR3 loop: CASSSRVNNEQFF. The CDR3, as DNA: TGTGCCAGCAGTTCCCGGGTCAACAATGAGCAGTTCTTC.